The next 28 T cell receptor beta chains were all read from a single sample in a study of T cells after yellow fever vaccination. Via MiXCR, TCRdb re-called the 5' RACE reads, giving one row per CDR3 protein. In the table there are some 160,000 distinct CDR3 sequences, approximately 9.7% of which are singletons. Material: CD8+ T cells sorted from PBMCs, obtained 45 days after the yellow fever booster vaccination. Receptor source: a man younger than 35 who received the YFV17D yellow fever vaccine.

This chain uses TRBV9 with TRBJ2-6; D is undetermined. The CDR3 spans 16 residues. The germline V gene has CDR1 SGDLS and CDR2 YYNGEE. Trimming took 0 bases from V and 0 from J, leaving 7 bases between them. For the CDR3, the DNA is TGTGCCAGCAGCGTAGGAACCTACTCTGGGGCCAACGTCCTGACTTTC. Translating gives CASSVGTYSGANVLTF.

J is TRBJ2-7 and V is TRBV4-1, with no clear D. The CDR3 totals 14 residues. CDR1 MGHRA and CDR2 YSYEKL come from the germline V gene. V lost 0 bases and J 3 bases, leaving 9 bases between the germline ends. The CDR3 nucleotides are TGCGCCAGCAGCCAAGATGTAGGGATCTACGAGCAGTACGTC. This encodes CASSQDVGIYEQYV.

The chain links TRBV9 to TRBJ2-3, with 12 bases aligning to TRBD2. Germline V gene sequence: CDR1 SGDLS, CDR2 YYNGEE. The CDR3 is 18 amino acids. With V trimmed by 3 bases and J by 4 bases, 12 bases remained unmatched. This CDR3 is CASSAPSGGAYAADTQYF. The CDR3, as DNA: TGTGCCAGCAGCGCCCCTAGCGGGGGGGCTTATGCGGCAGATACGCAGTATTTT. The full variable domain, its missing parts supplied by reference TRBV9 and TRBJ2-3, is DSGVTQTPKHLITATGQRVTLRCSPRSGDLSVYWYQQSLDQGLQFLIQYYNGEERAKGNILERFSAQQFPDLHSELNLSSLELGDSALYFCASSAPSGGAYAADTQYFGPGTRLTVL.

The chain is built from TRBV27 and TRBJ1-2, with D perhaps matching TRBD1 (5 bases). This CDR3 comprises 14 residues. Per the germline V gene, CDR1 is MNHEY and CDR2 is SMNVEV (reference sequence). Trimming stripped 5 bases from V and 8 bases from J, with 18 bases between. DNA of the CDR3: TGTGCCAGCAGTGTGGGACTGGGTTCAGGAGGCTACACCTTC. Protein sequence: CASSVGLGSGGYTF.

In its sample, this clonotype was seen a few times. This chain joins TRBV6-6 and TRBJ1-1; D may be TRBD1 (6 bases). Germline V gene data show CDR1 as MNHNY and CDR2 as SVGAGI (reference sequence). The CDR3 is 15 amino acids. V gave up 2 bases and J gave up 0 bases, with 10 bases separating them. This CDR3 is CASSYGRGMNTEAFF. CDR3 DNA sequence: TGTGCCAGCAGTTACGGCAGGGGCATGAACACTGAAGCTTTCTTT.

The genes are TRBV6-5 and TRBJ1-2; possible D gene TRBD1, 6 bases. Germline V CDR1 and CDR2: MNHEY, SVGAGI. The CDR3 runs to 16 residues. With 6 bases removed from V and 1 base from J, the gap between germline ends came to 18 bases. CDR3 DNA sequence: TGTGCCAGCAGACGACGGACAGATACCTTTAACTATGGCTACACCTTC. This gives the protein CASRRRTDTFNYGYTF.

Many counts were recorded for this clonotype. The CDR3 reads CASRALEKIQETQYF. CDR3 DNA sequence: TGCGCCAGCAGGGCATTAGAAAAGATCCAAGAGACCCAGTACTTC. V and J are TRBV5-1 and TRBJ2-5; D gene uncertain. Germline CDR1 and CDR2: SGHRS and YFSETQ. Deletions cut 5 bases from V and 1 base from J, with 15 bases between. The CDR3 extends over 15 amino acids.

This clonotype came up a few times. The rearrangement joins TRBV2 to TRBJ2-7, with 9 bases that match TRBD1. This CDR3 has 13 residues. The V and J ends lost 8 bases and 5 bases, in that order; junction bases with no gene match: 7. Germline CDR1 is SNHLY and CDR2 is FYNNEI. The CDR3 here is CASPRGDRDEQYV. DNA of the CDR3: TGTGCCAGCCCTCGCGGGGACAGGGACGAGCAGTACGTC.

This clonotype was found a few times. The chain recombines TRBV25-1 with TRBJ2-3; 9 bases are shared with TRBD1. The trim removed 7 bases at V and 6 bases at J, leaving 8 bases unmatched. The length of the CDR3 is 14 residues. In germline, CDR1 is MGHDK, CDR2 SYGVNS. The CDR3 region is CASNNGQGMDTQYF. The CDR3 bases are TGTGCCAGCAATAACGGACAGGGGATGGATACGCAGTATTTT.

The genes are TRBV7-9 and TRBJ1-2, with D tentatively TRBD1 (5 bases). The V gene lost 4 bases and the J gene lost 3 bases, with 15 bases spanning the gap. The CDR3 sequence is 15 residues long. Germline V gene sequence: CDR1 SEHNR, CDR2 FQNEAQ (reference sequence). CDR3 sequence reads: CASSSGTYRDYGYTF. Written as DNA, the CDR3 is TGTGCCAGCAGCTCAGGGACCTATCGGGACTATGGCTACACCTTC.

This clonotype was picked up a small number of times. This sequence joins TRBV18 and TRBJ1-2; 7 positions agree with TRBD1. The germline gives CDR1 KGHSH, CDR2 LQKENI. The trim removed 0 bases at V and 5 bases at J, leaving 6 bases unmatched. This CDR3 spans 15 amino acids. CDR3 bases: TGTGCCAGCTCACCACCTAGGGGGCTGGAATATGGCTACACCTTC. Amino acid sequence: CASSPPRGLEYGYTF.

This clonotype was picked up a small number of times. This sequence joins TRBV19 and TRBJ1-2; tentatively, D is TRBD1 (6 bases). There are 13 residues in the CDR3. CDR1 LNHDA and CDR2 SQIVND come from the germline V gene (reference sequence). V lost 9 bases to trimming and J lost 4 bases, with 15 bases between them. CDR3: CASRGLGSYGYTF. CDR3 sequence (DNA): TGTGCCAGCAGGGGACTGGGTTCCTATGGCTACACCTTC.

This clonotype was found many times. The chain recombines TRBV4-1 with TRBJ2-5, with unresolved D. Trimming removed 3 bases at V and 9 bases at J, with 11 bases between. Per the germline V gene, CDR1 is MGHRA and CDR2 is YSYEKL. The CDR3 totals 12 residues. CDR3 DNA: TGCGCCAGCAGCCAGCCCCAAGGGTCCCAGTACTTC. Translating gives CASSQPQGSQYF.

The rearrangement links TRBV11-2 to TRBJ2-1, with a weak D call TRBD1 (5 bases). The CDR3 has 16 amino acids. Trimming took 2 bases from V and 8 from J, leaving 19 bases between them. Germline V CDR1 and CDR2: SGHAT, FQNNGV. This chain's CDR3 is CASSLRGRPIIHEQFF. In DNA, the CDR3 is TGTGCCAGCAGCTTAAGGGGCAGGCCGATTATCCATGAGCAGTTCTTC.

The gene calls are TRBV6-2 or TRBV6-3 and TRBJ2-5; D is ambiguous. Germline loops: CDR1 MNHEY, CDR2 SVGEGT. The V and J ends lost 0 bases and 1 base respectively, with 12 bases between them. This CDR3 is 16 amino acids long. The CDR3 spells CASSYSVRQRQETQYF. CDR3 coding DNA: TGTGCCAGCAGTTACTCTGTACGGCAACGCCAAGAGACCCAGTACTTC.

At least ten counts were recorded for this clonotype. The chain recombines TRBV6-2 or TRBV6-3 with TRBJ2-7, with D perhaps TRBD2 (5 bases). The ends were cut back, 1 base at V and 3 bases at J, with 13 bases in the middle. CDR1 is MNHEY, CDR2 SVGEGT, per germline. The CDR3 spans 15 residues. The DNA of the CDR3 is TGTGCCAGCAGTTACTTACTAGATAGCTTCTACGAGCAGTACTTC. Its translation is CASSYLLDSFYEQYF.

The table lists this clonotype with a few counts. V gene TRBV10-3 combines with J gene TRBJ1-5; tentative D call: TRBD1 (5 bases). V was pared by 0 bases and J by 6 bases, with 15 bases between. Germline CDR1 is ENHRY and CDR2 is SYGVKD. The CDR3 has 16 residues. The CDR3 region has the DNA TGTGCCATCAGTGAGTCGGGACCGGACCCTAGTCAGCCCCAGCATTTT. Amino acid sequence: CAISESGPDPSQPQHF.

This clonotype was picked up a small number of times. This chain connects TRBV6-5 to TRBJ2-6; D is unclear. Between the trimmed V and J ends, which lost 6 bases and 4 bases, there was a span of 13 bases. The CDR3 contains 15 residues. CDR1 and CDR2 from the germline V gene are MNHEY and SVGAGI. The CDR3 is CASSTTPTGANVLTF. The CDR3 nucleotides are TGTGCCAGCAGCACTACGCCTACGGGGGCCAACGTCCTGACTTTC.

This clonotype was counted many times. V gene TRBV6-5 combines with J gene TRBJ2-2; 7 bases align to TRBD1. J was trimmed by 7 bases and V by 5 bases; bases with no gene match: 4. The germline V gene encodes CDR1 MNHEY and CDR2 SVGAGI. This CDR3 has 13 residues. In nucleotides, the CDR3 is TGTGCCAGCAGTATAACAGGGGTCGGGGAGCTGTTTTTT. Amino acid sequence: CASSITGVGELFF.

The rearrangement joins TRBV4-1 to TRBJ2-1; unclear D gene. V gave up 4 bases and J gave up 6 bases, with 16 bases separating them. The CDR3 has 15 residues. Germline V CDR1 and CDR2: MGHRA, YSYEKL. This CDR3 is CASSPGPGRANEQFF. The CDR3 DNA is TGCGCCAGCAGCCCCGGACCCGGCCGGGCCAATGAGCAGTTCTTC.

This chain connects TRBV25-1 to TRBJ2-3, with TRBD1 matching over 7 bases. The CDR3 loop spans 15 amino acids. Trimming took 1 base from V and 2 from J; bases not matched to a gene: 3. Germline-derived CDR1 and CDR2 are MGHDK and SYGVNS. The CDR3 loop reads CASSEWDSFTDTQYF. In nucleotides, the CDR3 is TGTGCCAGCAGTGAATGGGACAGCTTCACAGATACGCAGTATTTT.

Only a few counts were recorded for this clonotype. The V gene is TRBV7-9, the J gene TRBJ2-1; TRBD1 might be the D (5 bases). Germline V lookup: CDR1 SEHNR, CDR2 FQNEAQ (reference sequence). The CDR3 covers 13 residues. V lost 1 base, J lost 13 bases, and 14 bases lay in between. In nucleotides, the CDR3 is TGTGCCAGCAGCTTAGTCGGGCAGGGCCAACAGTTCTTC. Translating gives CASSLVGQGQQFF.

The V call is TRBV5-8, the J call TRBJ1-5; no firm D call. The germline gives CDR1 SGHTS, CDR2 YDEGEE. The CDR3 spans 11 residues. V dropped 4 bases and J dropped 3 bases, with 2 bases sitting between them. CDR3 in DNA: TGTGCCAGCAGCGTCAATCAGCCCCAGCATTTT. This encodes CASSVNQPQHF. Supplemented by reference TRBV5-8 and TRBJ1-5, the full variable domain reads EAGVTQSPTHLIKTRGQQATLRCSPISGHTSVYWYQQALGLGLQFLLWYDEGEERNRGNFPPRFSGRQFPNYSSELNVNALELEDSALYLCASSVNQPQHFGDGTRLSIL.

This clonotype showed up just a few times. The chain links TRBV12-3 or TRBV12-4 to TRBJ1-6, with unresolved D. The CDR3 contains 15 residues. Trimming took 3 bases from V and 12 from J, leaving 18 bases between them. This CDR3 is CASSLGKGYRLPLHF. The CDR3, as DNA: TGTGCCAGCAGTTTGGGCAAAGGATATCGGCTACCCCTCCACTTT.

This clonotype occurred a few times. The V call is TRBV6-5, the J call TRBJ1-1, with D tentatively TRBD1 (5 bases). Germline lookup yields CDR1 MNHEY and CDR2 SVGAGI. The ends were cut back, 0 bases at V and 6 bases at J, with 14 bases in the middle. This CDR3 spans 15 amino acids. The CDR3, as DNA: TGTGCCAGCAGTTACTCGATGGCGCGAGGGGCTGAAGCTTTCTTT. It yields the protein CASSYSMARGAEAFF.

This clonotype was seen at least ten times. CDR3 DNA sequence: TGCGCCAGCAGCGAGGGGACGGCCTCCTACAATGAGCAGTTCTTC. Residues: CASSEGTASYNEQFF. The gene calls are TRBV4-3 and TRBJ2-1; D may correspond to TRBD1 or TRBD2 (5 bases each). CDR3 length: 15 residues. Germline V CDR1 and CDR2: LGHNA, YSLEER. V lost 5 bases and J lost 0, with 11 bases in between.

The genes are TRBV5-1 and TRBJ1-1, with a weak D call TRBD1 (6 bases). The CDR3 contains 14 residues. V shed 4 bases and J shed 6 bases, with 16 bases lying between them. Per the germline V gene, CDR1 is SGHRS and CDR2 is YFSETQ. The CDR3 is CASSPLQGIPEAFF. DNA of the CDR3: TGCGCCAGCAGCCCACTACAGGGCATCCCTGAAGCTTTCTTT.

This clonotype appeared a few times. The V and J genes are TRBV5-4 and TRBJ1-1, with 10 nucleotides matching TRBD1. Germline V gives CDR1 SGHNT, CDR2 YYREEE (reference sequence). The CDR3 is 15 amino acids. V trimming: 3 bases; J trimming: 1 base; junction bases outside the gene matches: 3. The CDR3 DNA follows: TGTGCCAGCAGCTGGGGACAGGGGAGGAACACTGAAGCTTTCTTT. It codes for CASSWGQGRNTEAFF. The entire variable domain, with the rest obtained from reference TRBV5-4 and TRBJ1-1, is as follows: ETGVTQSPTHLIKTRGQQVTLRCSSQSGHNTVSWYQQALGQGPQFIFQYYREEENGRGNFPPRFSGLQFPNYSSELNVNALELDDSALYLCASSWGQGRNTEAFFGQGTRLTVV.